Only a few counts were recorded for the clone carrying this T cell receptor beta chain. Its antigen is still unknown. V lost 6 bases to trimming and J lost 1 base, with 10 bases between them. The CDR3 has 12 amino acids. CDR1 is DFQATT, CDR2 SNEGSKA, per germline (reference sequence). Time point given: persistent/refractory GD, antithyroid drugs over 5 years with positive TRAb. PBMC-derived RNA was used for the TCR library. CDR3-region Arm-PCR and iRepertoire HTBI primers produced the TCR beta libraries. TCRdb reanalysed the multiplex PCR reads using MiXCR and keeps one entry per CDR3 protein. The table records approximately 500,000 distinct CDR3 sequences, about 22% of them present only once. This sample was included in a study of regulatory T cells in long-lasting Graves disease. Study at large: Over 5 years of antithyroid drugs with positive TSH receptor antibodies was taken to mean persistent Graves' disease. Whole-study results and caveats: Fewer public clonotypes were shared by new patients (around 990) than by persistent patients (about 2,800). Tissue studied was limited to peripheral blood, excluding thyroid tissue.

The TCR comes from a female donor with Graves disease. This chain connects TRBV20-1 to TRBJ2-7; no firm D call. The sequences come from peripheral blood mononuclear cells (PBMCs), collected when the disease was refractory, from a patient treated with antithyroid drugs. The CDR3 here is CSAAWSSYEQYF. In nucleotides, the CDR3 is TGCAGTGCCGCTTGGAGTTCCTACGAGCAGTACTTC.